The 30 T cell receptor beta chains below were found in one sample sequenced in a study of blood T cells in healthy people across ages. A second PCR, run for about 7 to 12 cycles, used a sample-barcoded 5' primer plus a J-beta primer mix. From the 5' RACE reads, TCRdb called clonotypes with MiXCR, one entry per CDR3 protein. The table records about 680,000 distinct CDR3 sequences, 49% of them present only once. Sequenced sample: blood. These receptors were taken from an older woman in good health.

This clonotype was counted only a few times. The rearrangement uses TRBV7-3 and TRBJ2-1, with TRBD2 identical over 7 bases. Germline V gene sequence: CDR1 SGHTA, CDR2 FQGTGA. The CDR3 consists of 13 residues. Unmatched junction bases numbered 3, after V lost 5 bases and J lost 5 bases. Here the CDR3 reads CASSPSGDNEQFF. The CDR3 DNA follows: TGTGCCAGCAGCCCCAGCGGGGACAATGAGCAGTTCTTC.

This clonotype was seen a handful of times. V and J are TRBV7-9 and TRBJ2-3, with D tentatively TRBD1 or TRBD2 (5 bases each). From germline, CDR1 is SEHNR and CDR2 FQNEAQ (reference sequence). This CDR3 contains 13 residues. V was pared by 2 bases and J by 4 bases, with 7 bases between. This CDR3 is CASSLQGADTQYF. CDR3 nucleotides: TGTGCCAGCAGCTTACAGGGAGCAGATACGCAGTATTTT.

About this clonotype itself: This may arise from a read error, as a much more abundant clone is one base away. CDR3 coding DNA: TGTGCCAGCAGCTCAAGGACAGGGCAGCGGTTCTTC. Protein product: CASSSRTGQRFF. V and J are TRBV5-6 and TRBJ2-1; 8 nucleotides match TRBD1. CDR3 length: 12 residues. V shed 3 bases, J shed 15 bases, and the junction held 8 bases outside the gene matches. Germline V gene sequence: CDR1 SGHDT, CDR2 YYEEEE.

The chain combines TRBV27 with TRBJ2-3; D is undetermined. V shed 5 bases and J shed 2 bases, with 11 bases lying between them. The germline V gene has CDR1 MNHEY and CDR2 SMNVEV (reference sequence). The length of the CDR3 is 14 residues. The CDR3 region has the DNA TGTGCCAGCAGTCACAGAGAATTCACAGATACGCAGTATTTT. Its protein is CASSHREFTDTQYF.

The gene calls are TRBV7-2 and TRBJ2-2; perhaps TRBD2 as D (6 bases). The V end was cut by 3 bases, the J end by 0 bases, with 20 bases between. Germline CDR1 SGHTA, CDR2 FQGNSA. This CDR3 contains 19 residues. The CDR3 region is CASSFGGGGGRANTGELFF. CDR3 DNA sequence: TGTGCCAGCAGCTTTGGGGGTGGGGGAGGAAGAGCGAACACCGGGGAGCTGTTTTTT.

The chain carries TRBV10-3 and TRBJ1-1; D ambiguous. The CDR3 spans 12 residues. The germline V gene has CDR1 ENHRY and CDR2 SYGVKD. Trimming removed 11 bases at V and 4 bases at J, with 14 bases between. The CDR3: CAVQRDGTEAFF. The DNA of the CDR3 is TGTGCCGTCCAGCGCGATGGCACTGAAGCTTTCTTT.

The V and J genes are TRBV28 and TRBJ2-7; TRBD1 matches 9 bases. The V gene's germline CDR1 is MDHEN and CDR2 SYDVKM. The CDR3 extends over 16 amino acids. Germline trimming cut 2 bases from V and 4 bases from J; bases unmatched to any gene: 9. Here the CDR3 reads CASSLNRDRVEYEQYF. The CDR3 DNA reads as TGTGCCAGCAGTTTAAACCGGGACAGGGTGGAATACGAGCAGTACTTC.

V and J are TRBV7-9 and TRBJ1-2; D is perhaps TRBD1 (5 bases). Germline CDR1 is SEHNR and CDR2 is FQNEAQ (reference sequence). V gave up 5 bases and J gave up 8 bases, with 12 bases separating them. This CDR3 has 12 amino acids. The CDR3, as DNA: TGTGCCAGCAGCACGGACACACAAGGCTACACCTTC. This sequence encodes CASSTDTQGYTF.

The chain links TRBV4-3 to TRBJ1-4; the match to TRBD1 covers 7 bases. The CDR3 covers 17 residues. Germline CDR1 is LGHNA and CDR2 is YSLEER. The J segment lost 0 bases and the V segment lost 3 bases, leaving 7 bases of the junction unmatched. CDR3 sequence reads: CASSQRDSYATNEKLFF. Written as DNA, the CDR3 is TGCGCCAGCAGCCAGAGGGACAGTTACGCAACTAATGAAAAACTGTTTTTT.

The chain combines TRBV7-9 with TRBJ1-6, with TRBD1 matching over 7 bases. Germline lookup yields CDR1 SEHNR and CDR2 FQNEAQ (reference sequence). CDR3 length equals 13 residues. Losses at the gene ends were 5 bases for V and 9 bases for J; bases not matched to a gene: 4. CDR3 region: CASSVTGTSPLHF. DNA for the CDR3: TGTGCCAGCAGCGTGACAGGGACTTCACCCCTCCACTTT.

V usage is TRBV4-3 and J usage is TRBJ1-1; no reliable D call. V lost 0 bases to trimming and J lost 4 bases, with 12 bases between them. Germline values: CDR1 LGHNA, CDR2 YSLEER. The CDR3 length is 15 residues. In nucleotides, the CDR3 is TGCGCCAGCAGCCAAGATACGGGAATGGGCACTGAAGCTTTCTTT. Encoded protein: CASSQDTGMGTEAFF.

This chain links TRBV18 with TRBJ2-5; 10 bases line up with TRBD1. The last part of the DNA fits TRBJ2-7 better; the J call may be wrong. Germline CDR1 and CDR2: KGHSH and LQKENI. The CDR3 consists of 14 residues. The DNA for the CDR3 is TGTGCCAGCTCACCAGGGACAGGGGTAAACGAGCAGTACTTC. Translating gives CASSPGTGVNEQYF.

The J gene is TRBJ2-7, the V gene TRBV4-3; no reliable D call. Germline V gives CDR1 LGHNA, CDR2 YSLEER. There are 15 residues in the CDR3. With 0 bases removed from V and 0 bases from J, the gap between germline ends came to 9 bases. The CDR3 loop reads CASSQELGYSYEQYF. In nucleotides, the CDR3 is TGCGCCAGCAGCCAAGAACTGGGGTACTCCTACGAGCAGTACTTC.

This chain connects TRBV6-5 to TRBJ2-7; TRBD2 is a possible D gene (6 bases). From germline, CDR1 is MNHEY and CDR2 SVGAGI. This CDR3 has 15 amino acids. Trimming cost V 2 bases and J 3 bases, with 14 bases left between them. CDR3 loop: CASSYRRGGDYEQYF. In DNA form, the CDR3 reads TGTGCCAGCAGTTACCGTCGCGGCGGGGACTACGAGCAGTACTTC.

The chain links TRBV9 to TRBJ1-6; D not certain. V dropped 3 bases and J dropped 7 bases, with 8 bases sitting between them. Germline CDR1 and CDR2: SGDLS and YYNGEE. The CDR3 is made up of 13 amino acids. As DNA, the CDR3 is TGTGCCAGCAGCGAGGGCAGGAATTCACCCCTCCACTTT. Amino acids: CASSEGRNSPLHF. Variable domain in full (rest from reference TRBV9 and TRBJ1-6): DSGVTQTPKHLITATGQRVTLRCSPRSGDLSVYWYQQSLDQGLQFLIQYYNGEERAKGNILERFSAQQFPDLHSELNLSSLELGDSALYFCASSEGRNSPLHFGNGTRLTVT.

This clonotype was seen more than once but under ten times. The J gene is TRBJ1-4, the V gene TRBV5-1, with a tentative D call TRBD1 (5 bases). Germline V gene sequence: CDR1 SGHRS, CDR2 YFSETQ. The CDR3 is 13 amino acids. Deletions cut 4 bases from V and 6 bases from J, with 10 bases between. CDR3 region: CASSPGTDEKLFF. CDR3 DNA sequence: TGCGCCAGCAGCCCCGGGACGGATGAAAAACTGTTTTTT.

The chain links TRBV15 to TRBJ2-1; 9 positions agree with TRBD2. Germline values: CDR1 LNHNV, CDR2 YYDKDF (reference sequence). This CDR3 is 15 amino acids long. Germline trimming cut 3 bases from V and 4 bases from J; bases unmatched to any gene: 4. CDR3 DNA sequence: TGTGCCACCAGCAGTCTAGCGGGAATTTACAATGAGCAGTTCTTC. Translated, it gives CATSSLAGIYNEQFF.

The chain employs TRBV30 and TRBJ1-2; D uncertain. Germline lookup yields CDR1 GTSNPN and CDR2 SVGIG (reference sequence). This CDR3 spans 14 amino acids. Trimming shortened V by 0 bases and J by 4 bases, and 12 bases separated the two germline ends. The CDR3 reads CAWSVAGILYGYTF. As DNA, the CDR3 is TGTGCCTGGAGTGTCGCGGGAATCCTCTATGGCTACACCTTC.

The CDR3 region is CASSKDLSTDTQYF. The CDR3 region has the DNA TGTGCCAGCAGCAAAGACCTAAGCACAGATACGCAGTATTTT. The rearrangement links TRBV21-1 to TRBJ2-3. TRBV21-1 has pseudogene status. This CDR3 comprises 14 residues.

This clonotype was found many times. V is TRBV20-1 and J is TRBJ1-6; D may be TRBD1 (6 bases). The ends were cut back, 6 bases at V and 0 bases at J, with 12 bases in the middle. The CDR3 has 15 amino acids. Germline CDR1 is DFQATT and CDR2 is SNEGSKA (reference sequence). CDR3 amino acids: CSALGHNSYNSPLHF. For the CDR3, the DNA is TGCAGTGCATTGGGACACAACTCCTATAATTCACCCCTCCACTTT.

The V gene is TRBV5-4, the J gene TRBJ2-2; 14 bases fit TRBD2. V lost 5 bases to trimming and J lost 4 bases; unmatched junction nucleotides: 1. Per the germline V gene, CDR1 is SGHNT and CDR2 is YYREEE (reference sequence). The CDR3 covers 15 residues. CDR3 amino acids: CASRGTSGSTGELFF. CDR3 DNA: TGTGCCAGCAGGGGGACTAGCGGGAGCACCGGGGAGCTGTTTTTT.

The gene calls are TRBV10-3 and TRBJ2-3; unclear D gene. The CDR3 is 13 amino acids. Germline lookup yields CDR1 ENHRY and CDR2 SYGVKD. Deletions cut 4 bases from V and 6 bases from J, with 11 bases between. The CDR3: CAISGGLSDTQYF. The CDR3 nucleotides read TGTGCCATCAGTGGCGGCTTATCGGATACGCAGTATTTT.

This chain joins TRBV29-1 and TRBJ2-2; no firm D call. V lost 7 bases and J lost 1, with 7 bases in between. Germline CDR1 and CDR2: SQVTM and ANQGSEA. CDR3 length equals 12 residues. Written as DNA, the CDR3 is TGCAGCGCTACTTTGAACACCGGGGAGCTGTTTTTT. Amino acids: CSATLNTGELFF.

J is TRBJ2-5 and V is TRBV5-5; TRBD1 agrees at 9 bases. CDR1 is SGHKS, CDR2 YYEKEE, per germline (reference sequence). J was trimmed by 2 bases and V by 4 bases; bases with no gene match: 9. The CDR3 covers 16 residues. The DNA for the CDR3 is TGTGCCAGCAGCAGCCGGGACAGGGTGGGTCAAGAGACCCAGTACTTC. Translated, it gives CASSSRDRVGQETQYF.

This chain uses TRBV20-1 with TRBJ2-5; tentatively, D is TRBD2 (6 bases). Germline V gene lookup returns CDR1 DFQATT and CDR2 SNEGSKA (reference sequence). Trimming shortened V by 1 base and J by 11 bases, and 23 bases separated the two germline ends. The CDR3 loop spans 15 amino acids. Here the CDR3 DNA reads TGCAGTGCTAGAGGTCCTGGGGGTCCGGGGGATGAGCAGTACTTC. It yields the protein CSARGPGGPGDEQYF.

This clonotype was counted between two and nine times. The chain recombines TRBV6-5 with TRBJ2-1, with a possible D match to TRBD2 (5 bases). Trimming pared 3 bases from V and 6 bases from J, leaving 12 bases between. Germline assignment: CDR1 MNHEY and CDR2 SVGAGI. This CDR3 region has 14 residues. The CDR3 DNA sequence: TGTGCCAGCAGTTATGACTCTAGCCGCAATGAGCAGTTCTTC. Residues: CASSYDSSRNEQFF.

V and J are TRBV5-1 and TRBJ2-3; TRBD1 might be the D (6 bases). The germline V gene has CDR1 SGHRS and CDR2 YFSETQ. The V end was cut by 3 bases, the J end by 0 bases, with 17 bases between. CDR3 length: 17 residues. CDR3 bases: TGCGCCAGCAGCTATACTACACAGGGAGCTAGCACAGATACGCAGTATTTT. As protein: CASSYTTQGASTDTQYF.

The genes are TRBV12-5 and TRBJ2-3; D unresolved. The germline V and J ends were trimmed by 6 bases and 10 bases, with 11 bases remaining between them. The CDR3 extends over 11 amino acids. In germline, CDR1 is LGHNT, CDR2 FRNRAP. The CDR3 protein is CASGLDLAQYF. The CDR3 region has the DNA TGTGCTAGTGGCCTAGACTTAGCGCAGTATTTT.

The chain employs TRBV5-1 and TRBJ1-1; weak D call: TRBD1 (5 bases). V lost 0 bases to trimming and J lost 3 bases, with 12 bases between them. Germline V gives CDR1 SGHRS, CDR2 YFSETQ. The CDR3 runs to 15 residues. Here the CDR3 DNA reads TGCGCCAGCAGCTTGGATAGGGGCGCACACACTGAAGCTTTCTTT. The encoded protein is CASSLDRGAHTEAFF.

The chain carries TRBV4-2 and TRBJ2-5, with D maybe TRBD2 (6 bases). This CDR3 has 15 residues. The germline gives CDR1 LGHNA, CDR2 YNFKEQ. V dropped 0 bases and J dropped 3 bases, with 11 bases sitting between them. The CDR3 sequence: CASSQDGGVEETQYF. As DNA, the CDR3 is TGTGCCAGCAGCCAAGATGGAGGGGTCGAAGAGACCCAGTACTTC.